These 24 T cell receptor beta chains share one sample of origin, sequenced in a study of blood T cells in healthy people across ages. A second about 6 to 11 cycle PCR used barcoded and J-beta primers. TCRdb independently ran MiXCR on the 5' RACE reads; one entry per CDR3 protein. Among hundreds of thousands of distinct CDR3 sequences listed, about 28% were seen once. Sequenced sample: blood. Source of these receptors: a woman of 80 years or more in good health.

This clonotype was detected ten times or more. The chain carries TRBV27 and TRBJ1-2, with D uncertain. The CDR3 is made up of 16 amino acids. The germline V gene has CDR1 MNHEY and CDR2 SMNVEV (reference sequence). V shed 7 bases and J shed 4 bases, with 22 bases lying between them. CDR3 coding DNA: TGTGCCAGCACCCCCCTGGGAGGGCCGACCCTCTATGGCTACACCTTC. Amino acid sequence: CASTPLGGPTLYGYTF.

The rearrangement links TRBV20-1 to TRBJ2-1; the match to TRBD2 covers 8 bases. The germline CDR1 and CDR2 sequences are DFQATT and SNEGSKA (reference sequence). Unmatched junction bases numbered 5, after V lost 2 bases and J lost 8 bases. This CDR3 region has 13 residues. CDR3 in amino acids: CSARKSGGHEQFF. The CDR3, as DNA: TGCAGTGCTAGAAAATCGGGAGGGCATGAGCAGTTCTTC.

This clonotype was seen many times. This rearrangement joins TRBV15 to TRBJ2-7; D remains unclear. V lost 0 bases, J lost 0 bases, and 9 bases lay in between. Germline V gene sequence: CDR1 LNHNV, CDR2 YYDKDF (reference sequence). The CDR3 runs 15 residues. CDR3 amino acids: CATSRDTLASYEQYF. As DNA, the CDR3 is TGTGCCACCAGCAGAGATACCTTGGCCTCCTACGAGCAGTACTTC.

As for this clonotype: This clone may be a read error of a much larger clone one base away. This sequence joins TRBV20-1 and TRBJ1-6; D not certain. CDR1 and CDR2 (germline): DFQATT, SNEGSKA (reference sequence). V was clipped by 6 bases and J by 7 bases, with 16 bases between them. This CDR3 has 14 residues. This CDR3 reads CSARAATQNSPLHF. The CDR3 coding sequence is TGCAGTGCCCGGGCGGCAACTCAGAATTCACCCCTCCACTTT.

This chain uses TRBV7-9 with TRBJ2-2; D gene uncertain. The germline gives CDR1 SEHNR, CDR2 FQNEAQ (reference sequence). The CDR3 sequence is 14 residues long. V was clipped by 4 bases and J by 5 bases, with 11 bases between them. CDR3 bases: TGTGCCAGCAGCTCCCTATCAATTACCGGGGAGCTGTTTTTT. It specifies CASSSLSITGELFF.

Of note for this clonotype: This may be a read error, as it is one base from a much larger clone. The chain combines TRBV6-1 with TRBJ1-2; 10 bases agree with TRBD1. The V gene's germline CDR1 is MNHNS and CDR2 SASEGT. The CDR3 is made up of 14 amino acids. For the CDR3, the DNA is TGTGCCACCAGGGGGACAGGGGTTAACTATGGCTTCACCTTC. Amino acids: CATRGTGVNYGFTF.

Many counts were recorded for this clonotype. The rearrangement links TRBV7-9 to TRBJ2-3; either TRBD1 or TRBD2 may supply D (6 bases each). The germline V gene has CDR1 SEHNR and CDR2 FQNEAQ (reference sequence). CDR3 length equals 15 residues. Trimming removed 5 bases at V and 2 bases at J, with 14 bases between. The CDR3 loop reads CASSPGAGSTDTQYF. The CDR3, as DNA: TGTGCCAGCAGCCCAGGGGCGGGATCCACAGATACGCAGTATTTT. Full variable domain (outside the CDR3, taken from reference TRBV7-9 and TRBJ2-3): DTGVSQNPRHKITKRGQNVTFRCDPISEHNRLYWYRQTLGQGPEFLTYFQNEAQLEKSRLLSDRFSAERPKGSFSTLEIQRTEQGDSAMYLCASSPGAGSTDTQYFGPGTRLTVL.

The V gene is TRBV6-5, the J gene TRBJ2-1; the D call may be TRBD1 or TRBD2 (6 bases each). V shed 6 bases and J shed 6 bases, with 18 bases lying between them. This CDR3 has 15 amino acids. Germline V CDR1 and CDR2: MNHEY, SVGAGI. The CDR3 bases are TGTGCCAGCAGCCGCGGGGACACCGCGGCCAATGAGCAGTTCTTC. Its protein is CASSRGDTAANEQFF.

The rearrangement uses TRBV5-1 and TRBJ2-3; perhaps D is TRBD1 or TRBD2 (5 bases each). There are 15 residues in the CDR3. The germline CDR1 and CDR2 sequences are SGHRS and YFSETQ. The V end was cut by 3 bases, the J end by 0 bases, with 11 bases between. The CDR3 loop is CASSWGNPSTDTQYF. The CDR3 nucleotides read TGCGCCAGCAGCTGGGGGAACCCCAGCACAGATACGCAGTATTTT.

The chain has TRBV5-1 and TRBJ1-1; 10 bases line up with TRBD1. The CDR3 totals 18 residues. The germline V gene has CDR1 SGHRS and CDR2 YFSETQ. The J segment lost 2 bases and the V segment lost 3 bases, leaving 13 bases of the junction unmatched. The CDR3 spells CASSSLPPGQGFNTEAFF. The CDR3 DNA sequence: TGCGCCAGCAGCTCCCTTCCACCGGGACAGGGGTTTAACACTGAAGCTTTCTTT. Looking up the rest from reference TRBV5-1 and TRBJ1-1 gives the full variable domain: KAGVTQTPRYLIKTRGQQVTLSCSPISGHRSVSWYQQTPGQGLQFLFEYFSETQRNKGNFPGRFSGRQFSNSRSEMNVSTLELGDSALYLCASSSLPPGQGFNTEAFFGQGTRLTVV.

Turning to this clonotype: A much more abundant neighbour one base away suggests this may be a read error. The CDR3 loop is CARSYSNGKGETQYF. The CDR3, as DNA: TGTGCCCGCAGTTACTCGAACGGGAAAGGGGAGACCCAGTACTTC. The rearrangement uses TRBV6-6 and TRBJ2-5, with D possibly TRBD2 on 5 matching bases. Germline V lookup: CDR1 MNHNY, CDR2 SVGAGI (reference sequence). This CDR3 region has 15 residues.

The chain has TRBV25-1 and TRBJ1-4; no clear D. Germline CDR1 is MGHDK and CDR2 is SYGVNS. V lost 1 base and J lost 7, with 13 bases in between. The CDR3 is 15 amino acids. The CDR3 DNA reads as TGTGCCAGCAGTGAATCTCTGGGTGACGGTGAAAAACTGTTTTTT. Translating gives CASSESLGDGEKLFF.

On this clonotype itself: This could be a read error, since a much larger clone is one nucleotide away. The CDR3 is CAGSYSSEGHYGYTF. CDR3 bases: TGTGCCGGCAGTTACTCGTCGGAGGGTCACTATGGCTACACCTTC. The chain uses TRBV6-5 and TRBJ1-2; D gene ambiguous. This CDR3 region has 15 residues. CDR1 MNHEY and CDR2 SVGAGI come from the germline V gene.

The table lists this clonotype with many counts. This chain joins TRBV25-1 and TRBJ2-4; D is perhaps TRBD2 (5 bases). Between the trimmed V and J ends, which lost 6 bases and 8 bases, there was a span of 11 bases. The CDR3 loop spans 12 amino acids. In germline, CDR1 is MGHDK, CDR2 SYGVNS. The CDR3 protein is CASSENGDIQYF. CDR3 sequence (DNA): TGTGCCAGCAGCGAAAACGGGGACATTCAGTACTTC.

Turning to this clonotype: This may be a read error, as it is one base from a much larger clone. The chain has TRBV10-2 and TRBJ1-2; D remains unclear. CDR1 is WSHSY, CDR2 SAAADI, per germline. This CDR3 has 14 residues. The chain's CDR3 is CTSRPVGDDYGYTF. CDR3 in DNA: TGCACCAGCAGGCCGGTTGGGGATGACTATGGCTACACCTTC.

About this clonotype itself: Since a much larger clone is just one base distant, this may be a read error. The chain has TRBV12-3 or TRBV12-4 and TRBJ1-1, with unresolved D. This CDR3 region has 13 residues. Here the CDR3 DNA reads TGTGCCAGCAGTACCTTATCAAACACTGAAACTTTCTTT. Residues: CASSTLSNTETFF.

This clonotype was seen repeatedly, ten times or more. The rearrangement joins TRBV7-3 to TRBJ1-1; D is unresolved. This CDR3 is built from 15 residues. Between the trimmed V and J ends, which lost 2 bases and 3 bases, there was a span of 13 bases. CDR1 is SGHTA and CDR2 is FQGTGA in the germline V gene. CDR3 bases: TGTGCCAGCAGCTTAGAGAGTCGAAGGGACACTGAAGCTTTCTTT. Its translation: CASSLESRRDTEAFF.

This clonotype appeared once. This rearrangement joins TRBV9 to TRBJ1-2; 8 bases are shared with TRBD1. The germline gives CDR1 SGDLS, CDR2 YYNGEE. The CDR3 length is 15 residues. Trimming took 4 bases from V and 4 from J; bases not matched to a gene: 9. The CDR3 here is CASSPRDRLPYGYTF. The CDR3, as DNA: TGTGCCAGCAGCCCCCGGGACAGGCTCCCCTATGGCTACACCTTC. The full variable domain, its missing parts supplied by reference TRBV9 and TRBJ1-2, is DSGVTQTPKHLITATGQRVTLRCSPRSGDLSVYWYQQSLDQGLQFLIQYYNGEERAKGNILERFSAQQFPDLHSELNLSSLELGDSALYFCASSPRDRLPYGYTFGSGTRLTVV.

A note on this clonotype: Given a much more abundant clone one base away, this may be a read error. The chain combines TRBV15 with TRBJ1-4, with D perhaps TRBD1 (6 bases). V was clipped by 3 bases and J by 7 bases, with 15 bases between them. CDR3 length: 15 residues. The V gene's germline CDR1 is LNHNV and CDR2 YYDKDF (reference sequence). CDR3 nucleotide sequence: TGTGCCACCAGCAGGGCAGGGGTGGGTAGTGAAAAACTGTTTTTT. It is translated as CATSRAGVGSEKLFF.

V and J are TRBV5-1 and TRBJ1-2; D gene uncertain. The CDR3 length is 15 residues. V was pared by 1 base and J by 0 bases, with 10 bases between. Germline V CDR1 and CDR2: SGHRS, YFSETQ. The CDR3 loop reads CASSLSASTNYGYTF. CDR3 nucleotide sequence: TGCGCCAGCAGCTTGTCTGCCAGCACTAACTATGGCTACACCTTC. The full variable domain, with the rest looked up from reference TRBV5-1 and TRBJ1-2, is KAGVTQTPRYLIKTRGQQVTLSCSPISGHRSVSWYQQTPGQGLQFLFEYFSETQRNKGNFPGRFSGRQFSNSRSEMNVSTLELGDSALYLCASSLSASTNYGYTFGSGTRLTVV.

Details on this clonotype: One end of the junction fails to match germline, which may point to a read error. J is TRBJ2-7 and V is TRBV6-1; 7 bases align to TRBD1. The closer fit of TRBJ2-5 to the DNA end suggests the J call may be wrong. The CDR3 extends over 13 amino acids. Per germline, CDR1 MNHNS and CDR2 SASEGT. The chain's CDR3 is CAGRDTGEETQYF. CDR3 coding DNA: TGTGCCGGCAGAGACACAGGGGAGGAGACCCAGTACTTC.

This clonotype was picked up many times. The V gene is TRBV7-2, the J gene TRBJ2-7; D is uncertain. Deletions cut 1 base from V and 5 bases from J, with 18 bases between. The CDR3 length is 16 residues. Per germline, CDR1 SGHTA and CDR2 FQGNSA. The CDR3 bases are TGTGCCAGCAGCTTAGAGGTATCGCGGCGGAGAAACGAGCAGTACTTC. Residues: CASSLEVSRRRNEQYF. The full variable domain, its missing parts supplied by reference TRBV7-2 and TRBJ2-7, is GAGVSQSPSNKVTEKGKDVELRCDPISGHTALYWYRQSLGQGLEFLIYFQGNSAPDKSGLPSDRFSAERTGGSVSTLTIQRTQQEDSAVYLCASSLEVSRRRNEQYFGPGTRLTVT.

The rearrangement links TRBV7-2 to TRBJ1-1; D may be TRBD1 (5 bases). CDR1 SGHTA and CDR2 FQGNSA come from the germline V gene. The CDR3 extends over 15 amino acids. Trimming took 2 bases from V and 1 from J, leaving 11 bases between them. The CDR3 here is CASSLSGSGNTEAFF. CDR3 sequence (DNA): TGTGCCAGCAGCTTATCAGGGTCTGGGAACACTGAAGCTTTCTTT.

The V and J genes are TRBV29-1 and TRBJ1-1; 8 nucleotides match TRBD1. The V gene's germline CDR1 is SQVTM and CDR2 ANQGSEA. The CDR3 length is 17 residues. V lost 0 bases and J lost 0; bases outside the gene matches: 9. This chain's CDR3 is CSVEDQNRGTLNTEAFF. CDR3 in DNA: TGCAGCGTTGAAGATCAGAACAGGGGGACCCTGAACACTGAAGCTTTCTTT. The complete variable domain, with remaining parts taken from reference TRBV29-1 and TRBJ1-1, reads SAVISQKPSRDICQRGTSLTIQCQVDSQVTMMFWYRQQPGQSLTLIATANQGSEATYESGFVIDKFPISRPNLTFSTLTVSNMSPEDSSIYLCSVEDQNRGTLNTEAFFGQGTRLTVV.